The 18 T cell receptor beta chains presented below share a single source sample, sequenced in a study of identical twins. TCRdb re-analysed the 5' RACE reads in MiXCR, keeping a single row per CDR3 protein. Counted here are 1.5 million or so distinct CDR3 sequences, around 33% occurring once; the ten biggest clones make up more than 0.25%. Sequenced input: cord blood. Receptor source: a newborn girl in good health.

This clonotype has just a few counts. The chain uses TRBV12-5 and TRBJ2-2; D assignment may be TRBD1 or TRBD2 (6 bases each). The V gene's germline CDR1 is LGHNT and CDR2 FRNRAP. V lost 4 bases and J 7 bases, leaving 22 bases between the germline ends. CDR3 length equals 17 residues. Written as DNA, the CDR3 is TGTGCTAGTGGTTCCCCTGGCAGGGGACTCCCCCACGGGGAGCTGTTTTTT. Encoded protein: CASGSPGRGLPHGELFF.

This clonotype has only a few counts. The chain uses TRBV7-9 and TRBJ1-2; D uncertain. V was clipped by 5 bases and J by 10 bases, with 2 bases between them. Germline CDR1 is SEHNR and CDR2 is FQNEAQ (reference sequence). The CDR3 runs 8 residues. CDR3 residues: CASSDYTF. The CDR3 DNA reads TGTGCCAGCAGCGACTACACCTTC.

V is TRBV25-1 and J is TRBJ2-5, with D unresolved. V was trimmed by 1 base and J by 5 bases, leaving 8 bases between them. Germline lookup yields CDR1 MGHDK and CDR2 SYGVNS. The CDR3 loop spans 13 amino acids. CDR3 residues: CASSESGTETQYF. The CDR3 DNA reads TGTGCCAGCAGTGAATCCGGCACGGAGACCCAGTACTTC.

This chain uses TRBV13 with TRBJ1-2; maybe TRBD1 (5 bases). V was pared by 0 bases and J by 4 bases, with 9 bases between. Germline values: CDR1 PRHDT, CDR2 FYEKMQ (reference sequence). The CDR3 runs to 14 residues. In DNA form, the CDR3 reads TGTGCCAGCAGCTTAGGCGAGAGGGGCTATGGCTACACCTTC. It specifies CASSLGERGYGYTF.

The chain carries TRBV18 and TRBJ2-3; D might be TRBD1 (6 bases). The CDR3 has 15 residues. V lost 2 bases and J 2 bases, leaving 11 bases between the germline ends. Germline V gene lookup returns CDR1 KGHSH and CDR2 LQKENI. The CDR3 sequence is CASSPGGHLTDTQYF. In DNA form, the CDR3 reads TGTGCCAGCTCACCAGGGGGCCACCTCACAGATACGCAGTATTTT.

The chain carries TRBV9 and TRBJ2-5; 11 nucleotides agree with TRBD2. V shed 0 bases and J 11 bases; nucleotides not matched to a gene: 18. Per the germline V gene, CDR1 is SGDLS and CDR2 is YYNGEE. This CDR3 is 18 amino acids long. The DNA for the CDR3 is TGTGCCAGCAGCGTAGGCGTAGGGGGACTAGCGGACTTCAATGAGCAGTACTTC. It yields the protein CASSVGVGGLADFNEQYF.

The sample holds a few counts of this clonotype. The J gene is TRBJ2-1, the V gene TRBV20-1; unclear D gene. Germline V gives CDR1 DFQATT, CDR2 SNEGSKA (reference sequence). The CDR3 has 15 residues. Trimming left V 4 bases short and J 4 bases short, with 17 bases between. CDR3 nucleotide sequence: TGCAGTGCTAACCCGACGGAGACGCCGTACAATGAGCAGTTCTTC. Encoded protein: CSANPTETPYNEQFF.

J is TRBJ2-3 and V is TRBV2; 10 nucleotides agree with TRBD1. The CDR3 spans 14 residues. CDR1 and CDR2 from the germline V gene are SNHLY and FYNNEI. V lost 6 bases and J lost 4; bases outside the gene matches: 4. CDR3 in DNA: TGTGCCAGCAGCCCCGGGACAGGGGCAGATACGCAGTATTTT. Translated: CASSPGTGADTQYF.

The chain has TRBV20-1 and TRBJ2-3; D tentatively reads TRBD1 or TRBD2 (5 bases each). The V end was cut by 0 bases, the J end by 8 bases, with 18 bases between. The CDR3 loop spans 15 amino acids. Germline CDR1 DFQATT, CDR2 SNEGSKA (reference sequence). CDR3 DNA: TGCAGTGCTAGAGAGCTCAAGGGTGGGGGAGCTACGCAGTATTTT. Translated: CSARELKGGGATQYF.

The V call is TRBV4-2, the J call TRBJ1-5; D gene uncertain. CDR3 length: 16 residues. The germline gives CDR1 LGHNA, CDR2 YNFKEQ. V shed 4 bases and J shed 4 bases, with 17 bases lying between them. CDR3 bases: TGTGCCAGCAGCCCCAATGTGGCCTTACCGAATCAGCCCCAGCATTTT. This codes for CASSPNVALPNQPQHF.

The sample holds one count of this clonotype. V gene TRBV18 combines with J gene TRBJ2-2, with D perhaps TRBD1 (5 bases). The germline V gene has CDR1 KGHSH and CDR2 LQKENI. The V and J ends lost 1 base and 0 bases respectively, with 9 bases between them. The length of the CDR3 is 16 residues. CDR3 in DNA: TGTGCCAGCTCACCACTTGCAGGGACGAACACCGGGGAGCTGTTTTTT. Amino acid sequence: CASSPLAGTNTGELFF.

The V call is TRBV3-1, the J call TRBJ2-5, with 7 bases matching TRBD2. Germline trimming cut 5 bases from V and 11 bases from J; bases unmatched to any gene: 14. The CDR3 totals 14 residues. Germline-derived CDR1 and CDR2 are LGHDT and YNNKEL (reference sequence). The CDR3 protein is CASSFSGLRNEQYF. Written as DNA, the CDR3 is TGTGCCAGCAGCTTTAGCGGGCTCCGGAATGAGCAGTACTTC.

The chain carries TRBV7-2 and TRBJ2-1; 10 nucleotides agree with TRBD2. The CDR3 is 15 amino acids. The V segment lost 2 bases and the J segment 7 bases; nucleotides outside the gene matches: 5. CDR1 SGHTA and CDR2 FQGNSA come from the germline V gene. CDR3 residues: CASSLQTSGKNEQFF. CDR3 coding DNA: TGTGCCAGCAGCTTACAAACTAGCGGGAAGAATGAGCAGTTCTTC.

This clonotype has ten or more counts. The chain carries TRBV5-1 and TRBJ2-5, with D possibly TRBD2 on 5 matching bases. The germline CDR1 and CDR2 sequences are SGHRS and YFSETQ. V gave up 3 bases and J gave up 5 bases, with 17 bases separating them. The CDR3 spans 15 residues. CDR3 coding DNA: TGCGCCAGCAGCTCTTTACTAGTTCCCCTGGAGACCCAGTACTTC. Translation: CASSSLLVPLETQYF.

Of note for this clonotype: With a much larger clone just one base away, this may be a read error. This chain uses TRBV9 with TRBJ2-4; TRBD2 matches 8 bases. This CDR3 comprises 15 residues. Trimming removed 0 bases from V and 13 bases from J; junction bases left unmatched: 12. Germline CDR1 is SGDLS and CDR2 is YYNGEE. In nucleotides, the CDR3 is TGTGCCAGCAGCGTAGGAGCGGGAGCAGCCTACGGGCAGTACTTC. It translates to CASSVGAGAAYGQYF.

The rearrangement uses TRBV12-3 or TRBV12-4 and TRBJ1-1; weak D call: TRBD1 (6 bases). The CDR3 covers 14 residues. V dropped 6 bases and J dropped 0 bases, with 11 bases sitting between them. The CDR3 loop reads CASSHRALNTEAFF. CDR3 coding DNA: TGTGCCAGCAGCCACAGGGCCCTGAACACTGAAGCTTTCTTT.

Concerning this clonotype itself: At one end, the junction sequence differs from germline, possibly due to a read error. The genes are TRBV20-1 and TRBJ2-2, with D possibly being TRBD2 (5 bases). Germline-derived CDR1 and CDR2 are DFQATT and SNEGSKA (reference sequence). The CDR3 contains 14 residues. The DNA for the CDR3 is TGCAGTGCTGGAGAGGGCGGTTACACCGGGGAGCTGTTTTTT. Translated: CSAGEGGYTGELFF.

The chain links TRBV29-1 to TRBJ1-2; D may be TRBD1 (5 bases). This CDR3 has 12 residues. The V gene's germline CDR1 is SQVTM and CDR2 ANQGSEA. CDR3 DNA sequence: TGCAGTGGGGGTAGGCCCGACGGAGGCTACACCTTC. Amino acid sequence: CSGGRPDGGYTF.